This T cell receptor beta chain is from a study of blood T cell repertoires in COVID-19. About the research overall: Sites across the United States, Italy and Spain contributed samples from acute and convalescent COVID-19. T cells, B-cell-depleted T cells, or PBMCs provided the cDNA or gDNA that served as material.

The length of the CDR3 is 13 residues. V lost 3 bases to trimming and J lost 2 bases, with 7 bases between them. Looked up from germline, CDR1 is LNHDA and CDR2 is SQIVND (reference sequence). In the authors' workflow: Amplification from reference gene primers served as the basis for estimated nucleated cell counts. Assay: immunoSEQ multiplex PCR; the TCRdb copy retains only in-frame clones and omits some. V and J calls and clone size are those listed in that table; D and trimming were worked out from the DNA. Of around 97,000 clones in the sample, approximately 80% were seen once. The receptor comes from a man in his 70s with acute or convalescent COVID-19. Sequences were obtained from peripheral blood. The chain employs TRBV19 and TRBJ1-2; no reliable D call. The CDR3 nucleotides read TGTGCCAGTAGTATTACACCAAACTATGGCTACACCTTC. Translating gives CASSITPNYGYTF.